The rows below give T cell receptor beta chains drawn from one sample of a study of T-cell reconstitution after alpha-beta-depleted transplantation in children. TCRdb fed the PCR reads into MiXCR, producing one record per CDR3 protein. The table records about 610,000 distinct CDR3 sequences, roughly 27% of them present only once. The sequences come from PBMCs, collected before TCRalphabeta/CD19-depleted stem cell transplant. Receptors originate from a boy less than two years old with Wiskott-Aldrich syndrome, due to receive a stem cell transplant. CDR3s include the opening cysteine and the closing phenylalanine or tryptophan. D genes are given only for firm matches. Some rows have no size entry. The others give once, few or many, or a class for an expanded clone.

abundance	v_gene	j_gene	d_gene	CDR3aa
few	TRBV15	TRBJ2-3	.	CATHSVRRPRDTQYF
.	TRBV5-1	TRBJ2-6	.	CASSVRTTGTGANVLTF
.	TRBV28	TRBJ1-1	.	CASSPYRANTEAFF
.	TRBV3-1	TRBJ2-7	.	CASSHRIPSYEQYF
.	TRBV20-1	TRBJ1-3	TRBD1	CSALGQGSNTIYF
few	TRBV18	TRBJ2-5	TRBD1	CASSPFTGEETQYF
.	TRBV25-1	TRBJ2-1	TRBD1	CASSELGQGNSEQFF
.	TRBV7-9	TRBJ2-2	.	CASTALGPTNTGELFF
.	TRBV4-1	TRBJ2-7	.	CASSQDGGDSPFLNYYEQYF
.	TRBV20-1	TRBJ2-5	TRBD1	CSAFRDRGETQYF
.	TRBV10-3	TRBJ1-5	.	CAISDGPWVNQPQHF
few	TRBV6-6	TRBJ2-7	.	CASSRDNYEQYF
.	TRBV10-3	TRBJ2-3	.	CAIKSTDTQYF
.	TRBV7-9	TRBJ2-2	TRBD2	CASSFGGRTGELFF
few	TRBV7-2	TRBJ2-1	TRBD1	CASSLGQGLVIYNEQFF
.	TRBV29-1	TRBJ2-7	.	CSVVSRGVYEQYF
few	TRBV27	TRBJ2-1	.	CASSMGGRVNEQFF
.	TRBV5-1	TRBJ1-4	.	CASSFVNNNEKLFF
.	TRBV10-3	TRBJ2-1	.	CAIKGGGRNEQFF
.	TRBV15	TRBJ2-7	.	CATSRHNRAAYEQYF
.	TRBV2	TRBJ2-6	.	CASSPDIGGVGSGANVLTF
once	TRBV5-1	TRBJ1-2	TRBD1	CASSVGQVNYGYTF
.	TRBV20-1	TRBJ2-3	.	CCARDSGGVVAGTDTQYF
few	TRBV5-1	TRBJ2-7	.	CASSFVGDGYEQYF
few	TRBV7-2	TRBJ2-1	.	CASSLILGANEQFF
few	TRBV20-1	TRBJ2-3	TRBD2	CSAIRLAGSTDTQYF
.	TRBV5-6	TRBJ2-7	.	CASSLLRGYSYEQYF
.	TRBV6-5	TRBJ2-7	.	CASSYSTGSEQYF
few	TRBV12-3/TRBV12-4	TRBJ2-5	TRBD2	CASSRRGASSNQETQYF
.	TRBV5-1	TRBJ2-5	TRBD2	CASSVGTSGPATEYF
few	TRBV7-9	TRBJ2-3	.	CASSLWLVSDMLDTQYF
once	TRBV20-1	TRBJ2-7	TRBD2	CSARASGRLYEQYF
few	TRBV20-1	TRBJ1-4	.	CSARQGSGNEKLFF
.	TRBV25-1	TRBJ2-1	TRBD2	CASSELTSGRARNEQFF
few	TRBV7-2	TRBJ2-2	.	CASSNQGGSRELFF
.	TRBV20-1	TRBJ2-5	.	CSARVYGSEETQYF
.	TRBV20-1	TRBJ2-1	TRBD2	CSASHLTSGLYNEQFF
.	TRBV5-1	TRBJ1-1	.	CASSLAHGGAMNTEAFF
.	TRBV5-1	TRBJ2-1	.	CASSLADRYNEQFF
.	TRBV18	TRBJ2-7	.	CASSPLRVSSYEQYF
few	TRBV15	TRBJ2-1	.	CATSRDRGVYNEQFF
.	TRBV20-1	TRBJ2-1	TRBD2	CSATRMLAGWYNEQFF
.	TRBV5-1	TRBJ2-3	.	CASSPSVPDTQYF
few	TRBV29-1	TRBJ1-2	.	CSVRDQIEYEDTF
few	TRBV27	TRBJ2-3	TRBD2	CASSDLAGASNTQYF
few	TRBV5-1	TRBJ2-3	.	CASSLAGLANTQYF
.	TRBV12-3/TRBV12-4	TRBJ1-1	.	CASSLAVVGLDDAFF
.	TRBV29-1	TRBJ2-1	TRBD2	CSGLASGSDEQFF
few	TRBV6-1	TRBJ1-2	.	CASSEYQGNYGYTF
few	TRBV11-2	TRBJ2-6	TRBD2	CASSLGLAGGAGANVLTF
.	TRBV4-1	TRBJ1-2	.	CASSQVGPSGSYGYTF
.	TRBV5-5	TRBJ2-7	TRBD1	CASSLPQGASYEQYF
few	TRBV5-1	TRBJ2-1	TRBD2	CASSTLAGGNEQFF
few	TRBV12-3/TRBV12-4	TRBJ1-6	.	CASSLNNNSPLHF